The 16 T cell receptor beta chains in this list originate from one sample, sequenced in a study of cytomegalovirus exposure and HLA in healthy donors (dated by TCRdb to between 2016 and 2019). The library was generated by the immunoSEQ multiplex PCR assay. For the multiplex PCR, a mixture combining 60 forward primers for TCR Vbeta segments and 13 reverse primers for TCR Jbeta segments was used. TCRdb took this table from immuneACCESS and kept in-frame rearrangements with V and J called. Such tables lack part of the clones; where checked against another copy, unresolved V genes explain under half of the gap, and the rest is unexplained. For this sample there are some 130,000 clones; approximately 80% appear just once. The ten most abundant clones make up 4.2% of the sample. The source material was PBMCs. These receptors all stem from a male donor in good health and CMV-seropositive.

The chain is built from TRBV7-8 and TRBJ2-2, with 8 bases that match TRBD1. The V segment lost 7 bases and the J segment 0 bases; nucleotides outside the gene matches: 1. The germline V gene has CDR1 SGHVS and CDR2 FQNEAQ. CDR3 length equals 14 residues. The CDR3 loop reads CASKTGANTGELFF. In DNA form, the CDR3 reads TGTGCCAGCAAGACAGGGGCGAACACCGGGGAGCTGTTTTTT.

V and J are TRBV2 and TRBJ1-2, with D possibly being TRBD1 (5 bases). There are 16 residues in the CDR3. The V gene lost 6 bases and the J gene lost 4 bases, with 21 bases spanning the gap. Germline lookup yields CDR1 SNHLY and CDR2 FYNNEI. The CDR3 sequence is CASSRTLGPDPYGYTF. CDR3 in DNA: TGTGCCAGCAGCCGAACCCTGGGGCCGGATCCCTATGGCTACACCTTC.

V and J are TRBV11-2 and TRBJ2-7; 9 nucleotides agree with TRBD2. The germline CDR1 and CDR2 sequences are SGHAT and FQNNGV. With V trimmed by 6 bases and J by 5 bases, 2 bases remained unmatched. The CDR3 consists of 12 residues. The chain's CDR3 is CASSPSGNEQYF. The CDR3 nucleotides read TGTGCCAGCAGTCCTAGCGGGAACGAGCAGTACTTC.

This clone was counted a few times. The V call is TRBV7-4, the J call TRBJ1-1; perhaps TRBD1 as D (5 bases). Trimming removed 2 bases at V and 8 bases at J, with 12 bases between. Looked up from germline, CDR1 is SGHVT and CDR2 is SQSDAQ. CDR3 size: 13 residues. In DNA, the CDR3 is TGTGCCAGCAGCTTAAGCATTCGGGGGGAAGCTTTCTTT. It yields the protein CASSLSIRGEAFF. Complete variable domain (other parts from reference TRBV7-4 and TRBJ1-1): GAGVSQSPRYKVAKRGRDVALRCDSISGHVTLYWYRQTLGQGSEVLTYSQSDAQRDKSGRPSGRFSAERPERSVSTLKIQRTEQGDSAVYLCASSLSIRGEAFFGQGTRLTVV.

The genes are TRBV27 and TRBJ2-2; 10 bases agree with TRBD2. Trimming removed 4 bases from V and 1 base from J; junction bases left unmatched: 0. The V gene's germline CDR1 is MNHEY and CDR2 SMNVEV (reference sequence). The CDR3 covers 15 residues. The CDR3 region has the DNA TGTGCCAGCAGTTGGACTAGCGGGAACACCGGGGAGCTGTTTTTT. Translation: CASSWTSGNTGELFF.

The rearrangement uses TRBV12-5 and TRBJ1-1, with a possible D match to TRBD1 (5 bases). Germline assignment: CDR1 LGHNT and CDR2 FRNRAP. V was cut by 1 base and J by 0 bases, with 24 bases left in between. The CDR3 is made up of 20 amino acids. In nucleotides, the CDR3 is TGTGCTAGTGGTTTGGGACTCAACCCAGGAGGGGCATCGTTGAACACTGAAGCTTTCTTT. It encodes CASGLGLNPGGASLNTEAFF.

This chain links TRBV19 with TRBJ2-7; TRBD2 aligns across 7 bases. CDR1 and CDR2 (germline): LNHDA, SQIVND (reference sequence). The CDR3 has 15 amino acids. With V trimmed by 3 bases and J by 3 bases, 8 bases remained unmatched. CDR3 nucleotides: TGTGCCAGTAGTATCCCCGGACTAGAACTCTACGAGCAGTACTTC. It encodes CASSIPGLELYEQYF.

The chain recombines TRBV7-9 with TRBJ2-7; D uncertain. CDR1 is SEHNR and CDR2 is FQNEAQ in the germline V gene (reference sequence). The length of the CDR3 is 12 residues. The V gene lost 5 bases and the J gene lost 6 bases, with 11 bases spanning the gap. The CDR3, as DNA: TGTGCCAGCAGCCCCCCCCGTCTCGAGCAGTACTTC. Protein product: CASSPPRLEQYF. Complete variable domain (other parts from reference TRBV7-9 and TRBJ2-7): DTGVSQNPRHKITKRGQNVTFRCDPISEHNRLYWYRQTLGQGPEFLTYFQNEAQLEKSRLLSDRFSAERPKGSFSTLEIQRTEQGDSAMYLCASSPPRLEQYFGPGTRLTVT.

This clone came up once. The J gene is TRBJ1-1, the V gene TRBV7-8; D not resolved. The CDR3 is made up of 13 amino acids. Looked up from germline, CDR1 is SGHVS and CDR2 is FQNEAQ. Trimming took off 5 bases at V and 0 bases at J, with 7 bases between the two ends. CDR3 in amino acids: CASSPGMNTEAFF. CDR3 in DNA: TGTGCCAGCAGCCCCGGGATGAACACTGAAGCTTTCTTT.

The chain links TRBV19 to TRBJ2-7, with D possibly being TRBD1 (6 bases). The germline V gene has CDR1 LNHDA and CDR2 SQIVND (reference sequence). V was cut by 9 bases and J by 0 bases, with 9 bases left in between. The CDR3 totals 12 residues. The CDR3 region has the DNA TGTGCCAGCGGACAGAGCTCCTACGAGCAGTACTTC. Its protein product is CASGQSSYEQYF.

The chain combines TRBV28 with TRBJ1-5, with 9 bases lining up with TRBD1. V shed 10 bases, J shed 6 bases, and the junction held 16 bases outside the gene matches. Germline V gives CDR1 MDHEN, CDR2 SYDVKM. The CDR3 is 16 amino acids. CDR3 residues: CAIRHTTGGAGQPQHF. DNA for the CDR3: TGTGCCATCCGACACACAACAGGGGGCGCAGGTCAGCCCCAGCATTTT.

The CDR3 sequence is CASRRAGSRGVGYTF. CDR3 sequence (DNA): TGTGCCAGCCGCAGAGCAGGTTCCCGGGGGGTCGGCTACACCTTC. The chain uses TRBV6-5 and TRBJ1-2; D might be TRBD1 (5 bases). Looked up from germline, CDR1 is MNHEY and CDR2 is SVGAGI. The CDR3 consists of 15 residues. Trimming removed 8 bases from V and 8 bases from J, with 24 bases in between.

The chain links TRBV5-1 to TRBJ1-1; TRBD1 matches at 7 bases. Germline V lookup: CDR1 SGHRS, CDR2 YFSETQ. With 3 bases clipped from V and 8 bases from J, the junction kept 7 bases outside the gene matches. This CDR3 region has 13 residues. The CDR3 reads CASSSIPGQEAFF. DNA of the CDR3: TGCGCCAGCAGCTCTATACCGGGACAGGAAGCTTTCTTT.

This chain joins TRBV25-1 and TRBJ1-1, with TRBD1 identical over 7 bases. The CDR3 runs to 15 residues. Unmatched junction bases numbered 11, after V lost 10 bases and J lost 0 bases. Germline V gene sequence: CDR1 MGHDK, CDR2 SYGVNS. The CDR3 DNA follows: TGTGCCACCACCTACGAGGACAGGTTGAACACTGAAGCTTTCTTT. It is translated as CATTYEDRLNTEAFF.

The V gene is TRBV2, the J gene TRBJ1-4; 7 bases map to TRBD1. The CDR3 contains 14 residues. Germline V gene lookup returns CDR1 SNHLY and CDR2 FYNNEI. V dropped 6 bases and J dropped 10; count of bases not matched to a gene: 11. DNA of the CDR3: TGTGCCAGCAGGAGGGGGGACAGAGGCGGAAAACTGTTTTTT. Residues: CASRRGDRGGKLFF.

The genes are TRBV4-1 and TRBJ1-1; 7 positions match TRBD1. There are 18 residues in the CDR3. V was pared by 3 bases and J by 1 base, with 14 bases of the junction left unmatched. CDR1 is MGHRA and CDR2 is YSYEKL in the germline V gene. CDR3 bases: TGCGCCAGCAGCCATCCCTTAGCAGGGGGGATTCGGAACACTGAAGCTTTCTTT. Its translation is CASSHPLAGGIRNTEAFF.